Below are 2 T cell receptor beta chains sequenced from a single sample in a study of cytomegalovirus exposure and HLA in healthy donors. The PCR used 60 Vbeta and 13 Jbeta primers. Some clones are missing from TCRdb's copy, which holds only in-frame ones; the method was immunoSEQ multiplex PCR. The sample yields some 130,000 clones, more than 80% seen once. The specimen was PBMCs. All receptors come from a male donor in good health and CMV-seronegative.

This rearrangement joins TRBV19 to TRBJ1-1, with 7 bases matching TRBD1. CDR1 is LNHDA, CDR2 SQIVND, per germline (reference sequence). This CDR3 contains 17 residues. Unmatched junction bases numbered 11, after V lost 3 bases and J lost 1 base. This CDR3 reads CASSMETGISWNTEAFF. DNA of the CDR3: TGTGCCAGTAGTATGGAGACAGGGATTTCTTGGAACACTGAAGCTTTCTTT.

This sequence joins TRBV29-1 and TRBJ1-2; D perhaps matches TRBD1 (5 bases). The CDR3 is 14 residues long. The germline V and J ends were trimmed by 5 bases and 2 bases, with 15 bases remaining between them. Germline V gene sequence: CDR1 SQVTM, CDR2 ANQGSEA. CDR3 region: CSVSIPGLNYGYTF. CDR3 bases: TGCAGCGTTTCTATCCCGGGACTGAACTATGGCTACACCTTC.